Listed below are T cell receptor beta chains from one sample, sequenced in a study of blood T cell repertoires in COVID-19. Here immunoSEQ multiplex PCR was the method, and the copy in TCRdb shows in-frame clones only, minus some. The sample has about 140,000 clones, 84% seen once. The sequenced sample was PBMCs or T cells enriched from blood (not recorded which). These receptors were collected from a woman under 30 who had been exposed to COVID-19. Both conserved end residues are trimmed from each CDR3. The D gene is left open where the match is weak. A row's size may be missing; if present it is once, few, many or a size class.

D gene | J gene | clone size | V gene | CDR3 protein
TRBD1 | TRBJ1-4 | - | TRBV5-1 | ASSDTQGSNEKLF
- | TRBJ2-1 | - | TRBV5-8 | ASDWSTGSYNEQF
TRBD1 | TRBJ1-5 | - | TRBV11-2 | ASSLGQDSNQPQH
- | TRBJ1-4 | - | TRBV25-1 | ASSDRTAFNEKLF
TRBD1 | TRBJ1-1 | - | TRBV28 | ASRKSRGVMNTEAF
- | TRBJ2-3 | - | TRBV10-3 | AIAPGVALTDTQY
- | TRBJ2-3 | - | TRBV6-2/TRBV6-3 | ASSFSGVTDTQY
TRBD2 | TRBJ2-4 | few | TRBV5-8 | ASSRTPRLAGIAKNIQY
TRBD1 | TRBJ2-2 | - | TRBV5-4 | ASRSLTGTGIAGELF
- | TRBJ2-7 | - | TRBV19 | ASRAPYSGTYEQY
TRBD2 | TRBJ2-7 | - | TRBV30 | AWSVLRLAEPPEQY
- | TRBJ2-2 | - | TRBV15 | ATSRDYGNTGELF
- | TRBJ1-2 | - | TRBV4-1 | ASSQEVATGYT
- | TRBJ1-2 | - | TRBV27 | ASSPSIDRSYGYT
- | TRBJ2-6 | - | TRBV6-2/TRBV6-3 | ASSITGTGANVLT
- | TRBJ2-7 | - | TRBV4-1 | ASSQDSSYEQY
TRBD1 | TRBJ1-6 | - | TRBV2 | ASRDRVNSPLH
- | TRBJ2-7 | - | TRBV4-2 | ASSHRGDQGYEQY
- | TRBJ1-5 | - | TRBV19 | ASSNRDPNQPQH
TRBD2 | TRBJ2-3 | once | TRBV3-1/TRBV3-2 | ASSQGLAVFTDTQY
- | TRBJ1-1 | - | TRBV27 | ASSQNGGLRPEAF
- | TRBJ2-3 | - | TRBV29-1 | SAAEVVGTDTQY
TRBD1 | TRBJ1-1 | few | TRBV25-1 | ASSDPGTGTEAF
- | TRBJ1-3 | once | TRBV28 | ASGTHSGNTIY
TRBD2 | TRBJ2-1 | - | TRBV7-3 | ASSLSLGLANNEQF
TRBD2 | TRBJ2-2 | - | TRBV4-1 | ASSQQRGGDTGELF
TRBD2 | TRBJ2-3 | - | TRBV5-4 | ASSIPSGKGGTDTQY
TRBD1 | TRBJ1-2 | - | TRBV7-8 | ASSPGQGNYGYT
TRBD1 | TRBJ1-1 | few | TRBV3-1/TRBV3-2 | ASSQGTGVEAF
- | TRBJ1-5 | - | TRBV30 | AWSTRTGNQPQH
TRBD2 | TRBJ2-2 | - | TRBV24-1 | ATSDAGLAGVNTGELF
TRBD1 | TRBJ1-2 | - | TRBV18 | ASSPRQGGDYGYT
TRBD2 | TRBJ2-1 | - | TRBV29-1 | SVTTSGRINNEQF
TRBD1 | TRBJ2-7 | - | TRBV27 | ASSKEPGQGYYEQY
- | TRBJ2-4 | - | TRBV5-1 | ASSPVGGNIQY
- | TRBJ2-7 | - | TRBV19 | ASSIPASRAYEQY
- | TRBJ1-5 | - | TRBV4-1 | ASSQDVNQPQH
- | TRBJ2-5 | once | TRBV18 | ASSPGYREETQY
- | TRBJ2-7 | once | TRBV5-1 | ASSLPHRDYEQY
TRBD2 | TRBJ2-1 | - | TRBV12-3/TRBV12-4 | ASSRTSSTEQF
- | TRBJ1-6 | once | TRBV9 | ASSPTLGGNSPLH